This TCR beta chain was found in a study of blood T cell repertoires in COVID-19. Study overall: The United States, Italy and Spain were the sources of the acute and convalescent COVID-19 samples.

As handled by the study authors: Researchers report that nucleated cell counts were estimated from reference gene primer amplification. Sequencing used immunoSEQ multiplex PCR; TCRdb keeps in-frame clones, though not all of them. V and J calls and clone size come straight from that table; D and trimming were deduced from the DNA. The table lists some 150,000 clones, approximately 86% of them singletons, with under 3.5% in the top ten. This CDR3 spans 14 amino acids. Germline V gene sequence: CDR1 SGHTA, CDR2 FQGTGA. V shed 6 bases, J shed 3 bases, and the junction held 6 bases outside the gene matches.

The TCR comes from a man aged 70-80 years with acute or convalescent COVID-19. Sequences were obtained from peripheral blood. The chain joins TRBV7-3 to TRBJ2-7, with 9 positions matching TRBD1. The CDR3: CASSPGQGFYEQYF. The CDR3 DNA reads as TGTGCCAGCAGTCCGGGACAGGGATTCTACGAGCAGTACTTC.